These 10 T cell receptor beta chains share one sample of origin, sequenced in a study of cytomegalovirus exposure and HLA in healthy donors. In the PCR, 60 Vbeta and 13 Jbeta primers were used. The assay was immunoSEQ multiplex PCR, and TCRdb's table has in-frame clones only and misses some. Of about 180,000 clones in the sample, about 81% are singletons; the top ten hold 1.5% to 1.7%. Sequencing was carried out using PBMCs. The receptors were gathered from a man in his forties or fifties in good health and CMV-seronegative.

This chain uses TRBV2 with TRBJ2-6; D is possibly TRBD2 (7 bases). The CDR3 is 18 residues long. The V end was cut by 6 bases, the J end by 1 base, with 19 bases between. CDR1 and CDR2 (germline): SNHLY, FYNNEI. The CDR3 DNA follows: TGTGCCAGCAGCCCCCGGGGGGCAGGGAGTTCTGGGGCCAACGTCCTGACTTTC. It specifies CASSPRGAGSSGANVLTF.

This chain uses TRBV5-6 with TRBJ2-7; 9 bases match TRBD1. Germline CDR1 reads SGHDT; CDR2 reads YYEEEE. J gave up 1 base and V 1 base, and 6 bases lay outside the gene matches. The CDR3 is 16 amino acids. CDR3 residues: CASSLTGGPHSYEQYF. CDR3 DNA: TGTGCCAGCAGCTTGACAGGGGGCCCCCATTCCTACGAGCAGTACTTC.

The rearrangement uses TRBV28 and TRBJ1-5, with TRBD1 identical over 7 bases. Germline V lookup: CDR1 MDHEN, CDR2 SYDVKM. V gave up 3 bases and J gave up 4 bases; unmatched junction bases: 9. The CDR3 consists of 16 residues. The CDR3 protein is CASSFEEGAGNQPQHF. The DNA for the CDR3 is TGTGCCAGCAGTTTTGAAGAGGGGGCTGGGAATCAGCCCCAGCATTTT.

The chain uses TRBV5-6 and TRBJ2-5, with D possibly matching TRBD2 (6 bases). CDR1 is SGHDT, CDR2 YYEEEE, per germline. CDR3 length: 15 amino acids. Between the trimmed V and J ends, which lost 2 bases and 5 bases, there was a span of 16 bases. CDR3 DNA: TGTGCCAGCAGCTTACGATCACTCGGAGGGGAGACCCAGTACTTC. It codes for CASSLRSLGGETQYF.

The V gene is TRBV5-6, the J gene TRBJ1-3; D possibly corresponds to TRBD1 (6 bases). V lost 4 bases and J lost 0, with 14 bases in between. This CDR3 is built from 16 residues. Per the germline V gene, CDR1 is SGHDT and CDR2 is YYEEEE. The CDR3, as DNA: TGTGCCAGCAGCCTAGCAGGGGCGAGCTCTGGAAACACCATATATTTT. Translated, it gives CASSLAGASSGNTIYF.

The chain has TRBV11-1 and TRBJ2-1, with 9 nucleotides matching TRBD2. CDR3 length: 13 amino acids. The germline V gene has CDR1 SGHAT and CDR2 FQDESV (reference sequence). J was trimmed by 15 bases and V by 4 bases; bases with no gene match: 10. CDR3 DNA: TGTGCCAGCAGCTCACTAGCGGGTGTGGCGGCGTTCTTC. This translates into CASSSLAGVAAFF.

The V and J genes are TRBV5-1 and TRBJ2-1; D perhaps matches TRBD1 (6 bases). The CDR3 spans 14 residues. Germline CDR1 and CDR2: SGHRS and YFSETQ. V lost 4 bases to trimming and J lost 5 bases, with 13 bases between them. In DNA form, the CDR3 reads TGCGCCAGCAGCGCGGACAGCTACAACAATGAGCAGTTCTTC. This gives the protein CASSADSYNNEQFF.

The genes are TRBV28 and TRBJ2-7; D is perhaps TRBD2 (6 bases). Trimming removed 7 bases at V and 9 bases at J, with 16 bases between. This CDR3 contains 12 residues. Germline V gene sequence: CDR1 MDHEN, CDR2 SYDVKM. The CDR3 sequence: CASNLLAGRQYF. The CDR3 bases are TGTGCCAGCAATTTGTTGGCGGGGAGGCAGTACTTC.

The rearrangement links TRBV28 to TRBJ2-3; D might be TRBD2 (6 bases). Deletions cut 5 bases from V and 4 bases from J, with 19 bases between. The CDR3 extends over 16 amino acids. Germline V gene lookup returns CDR1 MDHEN and CDR2 SYDVKM. The CDR3 here is CASSPPFGRSSDTQYF. The CDR3 DNA is TGTGCCAGCAGTCCCCCATTTGGGAGGTCGTCAGATACGCAGTATTTT. Together with reference TRBV28 and TRBJ2-3, the CDR3 gives the full variable domain: DVKVTQSSRYLVKRTGEKVFLECVQDMDHENMFWYRQDPGLGLRLIYFSYDVKMKEKGDIPEGYSVSREKKERFSLILESASTNQTSMYLCASSPPFGRSSDTQYFGPGTRLTVL.

This clone was seen once. The chain employs TRBV18 and TRBJ2-3; 8 nucleotides line up with TRBD1. Germline trimming cut 8 bases from V and 2 bases from J; bases unmatched to any gene: 9. Germline CDR1 and CDR2: KGHSH and LQKENI. The CDR3 is made up of 15 amino acids. The CDR3 bases are TGTGCCAGCGCATACCGGGACAGGATCACAGATACGCAGTATTTT. This codes for CASAYRDRITDTQYF.